The 2 T cell receptor beta chains given below trace back to one sample, sequenced in a study of CD8 T cells in Susac syndrome (dated by TCRdb to between 2017 and 2020). Library preparation used the immunoSEQ multiplex PCR assay. RNA was extracted using the RNeasy kit, and roughly 0.45 to 1 microgram was reverse transcribed with random hexamers. TCRdb reprocessing: public reads trimmed at Q25 with fastp, clones called with MiXCR, in-frame beta chains kept. Entries that share a CDR3 protein sequence are merged under the most common genes and DNA. The sample table contains about 110,000 distinct CDR3 sequences; only one count was recorded for roughly 95% of them. The ten largest clonotypes hold 0.075% to 0.1% of the sample. Sequencing input: CD4+ T cells from PBMCs. All receptors come from a human donor in good health.

The rearrangement uses TRBV20-1 and TRBJ2-7, with 9 bases lining up with TRBD2. The CDR3 sequence is 12 residues long. Germline assignment: CDR1 DFQATT and CDR2 SNEGSKA (reference sequence). Losses at the gene ends were 3 bases for V and 6 bases for J; bases not matched to a gene: 3. The CDR3 DNA reads TGCAGTGCTAGTAGCGGGAGATCCGAGCAGTACTTC. Its translation is CSASSGRSEQYF.

The genes are TRBV5-4 and TRBJ2-5, with 12 bases lining up with TRBD2. The V gene's germline CDR1 is SGHNT and CDR2 YYREEE (reference sequence). CDR3 length: 16 residues. V shed 4 bases and J 4 bases; nucleotides not matched to a gene: 8. This CDR3 reads CASSPVLAGGVETQYF. CDR3 DNA: TGTGCCAGCAGCCCAGTTCTAGCGGGAGGGGTAGAGACCCAGTACTTC.